Listed below are T cell receptor beta chains from one sample, sequenced in a study of identical twins. TCRdb recomputed calls from the 5' RACE reads with MiXCR, one row per CDR3 protein. Of 500,000 or so distinct CDR3 sequences listed, around 14% were seen once; the top ten hold over 0.5%. These sequences were also reported in another study, on yellow fever vaccine responses in identical twins.

The sample was CD4+ T cells sorted from blood. Receptors were obtained from a woman aged 18-29 years in good health. Each CDR3 is given with its conserved first and last residue. The order of the fields is V gene, CDR3 length, clone size, J gene, D gene, CDR3 DNA, CDR3 protein. The D gene is left open where the match is weak. Clone size appears in some rows only: once, few, many, or a class for an expanded clone.

V gene: TRBV29-1; CDR3 length: 14; clone size: few; J gene: TRBJ2-5; D gene: NA; CDR3 DNA: TGCAGCGGGGCAAGTTGGCGGACTCAAGAGACCCAGTACTTC; CDR3 protein: CSGASWRTQETQYF
V gene: TRBV12-5; CDR3 length: 16; clone size: few; J gene: TRBJ2-2; D gene: TRBD1; CDR3 DNA: TGTGCTAGTGGTTTGGATGCAGGGGGATTAAAAGGGGAGCTGTTTTTT; CDR3 protein: CASGLDAGGLKGELFF
V gene: TRBV12-3/TRBV12-4; CDR3 length: 16; clone size: few; J gene: TRBJ2-1; D gene: TRBD1; CDR3 DNA: TGTGCCAGCAGTTTCGTATTTGACAGGGCCTACAATGAGCAGTTCTTC; CDR3 protein: CASSFVFDRAYNEQFF
V gene: TRBV5-6; CDR3 length: 12; clone size: NA; J gene: TRBJ1-1; D gene: NA; CDR3 DNA: TGTGCCAGCAGCTTGGTAACAGGGGAAGCTTTCTTT; CDR3 protein: CASSLVTGEAFF
V gene: TRBV10-3; CDR3 length: 14; clone size: few; J gene: TRBJ2-3; D gene: NA; CDR3 DNA: TGTGCCATCAATACAGGGCGGGACGCAGATACGCAGTATTTT; CDR3 protein: CAINTGRDADTQYF
V gene: TRBV10-3; CDR3 length: 15; clone size: few; J gene: TRBJ2-7; D gene: TRBD2; CDR3 DNA: TGTGCCATCAGTTACGTCTCGGGGGGGCCCAACGAGCAGTACTTC; CDR3 protein: CAISYVSGGPNEQYF
V gene: TRBV4-2; CDR3 length: 14; clone size: NA; J gene: TRBJ2-3; D gene: NA; CDR3 DNA: TGTGCCAGCAGCCCCGAACAGGGCTCCTATACGCAGTATTTT; CDR3 protein: CASSPEQGSYTQYF
V gene: TRBV7-2; CDR3 length: 13; clone size: many; J gene: TRBJ2-2; D gene: NA; CDR3 DNA: TGTGCCAGCAGCTCCTATAACCCCGGGGAGCTGTTTTTT; CDR3 protein: CASSSYNPGELFF
V gene: TRBV20-1; CDR3 length: 14; clone size: few; J gene: TRBJ2-1; D gene: TRBD2; CDR3 DNA: TGCAGTGCCCGAGGGGTAGCGGGGAGGAATGAGCAGTTCTTC; CDR3 protein: CSARGVAGRNEQFF
V gene: TRBV27; CDR3 length: 12; clone size: NA; J gene: TRBJ1-1; D gene: NA; CDR3 DNA: TGTGCCAGCAGTCCAGAGGGGAGGCTGGCTTTCTTT; CDR3 protein: CASSPEGRLAFF
V gene: TRBV28; CDR3 length: 15; clone size: NA; J gene: TRBJ2-2; D gene: NA; CDR3 DNA: TGTGCCAGCAGTTCCGGGGGACGGTACACCGGGGAGCTGTTTTTT; CDR3 protein: CASSSGGRYTGELFF
V gene: TRBV3-1; CDR3 length: 17; clone size: many; J gene: TRBJ2-1; D gene: NA; CDR3 DNA: TGTGCCAGCAGCCAAGTAATTTTCGGGAACTCCTACAATGAGCAGTTCTTC; CDR3 protein: CASSQVIFGNSYNEQFF
V gene: TRBV5-1; CDR3 length: 16; clone size: NA; J gene: TRBJ2-6; D gene: NA; CDR3 DNA: TGCGCCAGCAGCGCGCAGCCCGGCTCTGGGGCCAACGTCCTGACTTTC; CDR3 protein: CASSAQPGSGANVLTF
V gene: TRBV11-2; CDR3 length: 15; clone size: many; J gene: TRBJ2-1; D gene: NA; CDR3 DNA: TGTGCCAGCAGCTTACGACAGGCTTCCTACAATGAGCAGTTCTTC; CDR3 protein: CASSLRQASYNEQFF
V gene: TRBV19; CDR3 length: 14; clone size: few; J gene: TRBJ2-7; D gene: TRBD1; CDR3 DNA: TGTGCCAGTAGTGGATTACAGGGGGGCTACGAGCAGTACTTC; CDR3 protein: CASSGLQGGYEQYF
V gene: TRBV24-1; CDR3 length: 14; clone size: few; J gene: TRBJ2-5; D gene: NA; CDR3 DNA: TGTGCCACCAGTGATTTGACAGCACAAGAGACCCAGTACTTC; CDR3 protein: CATSDLTAQETQYF
V gene: TRBV5-5; CDR3 length: 16; clone size: few; J gene: TRBJ1-2; D gene: NA; CDR3 DNA: TGTGCCAGCAGCTTGAGGCTGTGGGGGCTTGGCTATGGCTACACCTTC; CDR3 protein: CASSLRLWGLGYGYTF
V gene: TRBV3-1; CDR3 length: 15; clone size: NA; J gene: TRBJ2-1; D gene: NA; CDR3 DNA: TGTGCCAGCAGCCAAGACTCCTGGACGCTGCGGAGGTGGTTCTTC; CDR3 protein: CASSQDSWTLRRWFF
V gene: TRBV4-2; CDR3 length: 14; clone size: NA; J gene: TRBJ1-1; D gene: NA; CDR3 DNA: TGTGCCAGCAGCCAAGATTCCGGGCCTCGAGAAGCTTTCTTT; CDR3 protein: CASSQDSGPREAFF
V gene: TRBV11-2; CDR3 length: 18; clone size: few; J gene: TRBJ2-1; D gene: NA; CDR3 DNA: TGTGCCAGCAGCTTATTTCCCAGTACCAAATTCATTGATAGTGAGCAGTTCTTC; CDR3 protein: CASSLFPSTKFIDSEQFF
V gene: TRBV6-5; CDR3 length: 15; clone size: few; J gene: TRBJ2-3; D gene: TRBD1; CDR3 DNA: TGTGCCAGCAGTTACTCGGGACAGCCGGCAGATACGCAGTATTTT; CDR3 protein: CASSYSGQPADTQYF
V gene: TRBV18; CDR3 length: 15; clone size: few; J gene: TRBJ1-6; D gene: NA; CDR3 DNA: TGTGCCAGCTCACCACGCAATGAGGGCTATTCACCCCTCCACTTT; CDR3 protein: CASSPRNEGYSPLHF
V gene: TRBV13; CDR3 length: 11; clone size: few; J gene: TRBJ2-7; D gene: NA; CDR3 DNA: TGTGCCAGCAGCATACTCGACGAGCAGTACTTC; CDR3 protein: CASSILDEQYF
V gene: TRBV5-6; CDR3 length: 15; clone size: NA; J gene: TRBJ2-5; D gene: TRBD2; CDR3 DNA: TGTGCCAGCAGCTTGGGACTAGCGGGGACAGGAACCCAGTACTTC; CDR3 protein: CASSLGLAGTGTQYF
V gene: TRBV29-1; CDR3 length: 15; clone size: many; J gene: TRBJ2-3; D gene: TRBD2; CDR3 DNA: TGCAGTATGCTAATAGCGGGGGGGCCCACAGATACGCAGTATTTT; CDR3 protein: CSMLIAGGPTDTQYF
V gene: TRBV2; CDR3 length: 15; clone size: NA; J gene: TRBJ1-2; D gene: NA; CDR3 DNA: TGTGCCAGCAATAAGGGCAAGGCAATAAACTATGGCTACACCTTC; CDR3 protein: CASNKGKAINYGYTF
V gene: TRBV10-3; CDR3 length: 14; clone size: few; J gene: TRBJ2-5; D gene: NA; CDR3 DNA: TGTGCCATCAGTGAACGGGGGGCGGGAGAGACCCAGTACTTC; CDR3 protein: CAISERGAGETQYF
V gene: TRBV28; CDR3 length: 15; clone size: NA; J gene: TRBJ1-3; D gene: TRBD1; CDR3 DNA: TGTGCCAGCAGATCTCAGGGGGCAGGTGGAAACACCATATATTTT; CDR3 protein: CASRSQGAGGNTIYF
V gene: TRBV20-1; CDR3 length: 12; clone size: few; J gene: TRBJ2-3; D gene: NA; CDR3 DNA: TGCAGTGCCCAAGGATGGAGAGATACGCAGTATTTT; CDR3 protein: CSAQGWRDTQYF
V gene: TRBV30; CDR3 length: 12; clone size: few; J gene: TRBJ2-7; D gene: NA; CDR3 DNA: TGTGCCTGGAGTGTTGGGCTGGACAAGCAGTACTTC; CDR3 protein: CAWSVGLDKQYF
V gene: TRBV7-6; CDR3 length: 13; clone size: NA; J gene: TRBJ2-5; D gene: NA; CDR3 DNA: TGTGCCAGCAGCTTTTTCCTAGGGGAGACCCAGTACTTC; CDR3 protein: CASSFFLGETQYF
V gene: TRBV9; CDR3 length: 14; clone size: NA; J gene: TRBJ2-3; D gene: TRBD1; CDR3 DNA: TGTGCCAGCAGCATGACAGGGTTGATGAGTACGCAGTATTTT; CDR3 protein: CASSMTGLMSTQYF
V gene: TRBV12-3/TRBV12-4; CDR3 length: 12; clone size: many; J gene: TRBJ2-7; D gene: NA; CDR3 DNA: TGCGCCAGCAGCTTCGGGGGTTACGAGCAGTACTTC; CDR3 protein: CASSFGGYEQYF
V gene: TRBV20-1; CDR3 length: 12; clone size: many; J gene: TRBJ1-1; D gene: TRBD1; CDR3 DNA: TGCAGTGCTCTAGACAGGGTTAATGAAGCTTTCTTT; CDR3 protein: CSALDRVNEAFF
V gene: TRBV11-2; CDR3 length: 14; clone size: many; J gene: TRBJ2-7; D gene: NA; CDR3 DNA: TGTGCCAGCAGCTTTCTACAGGAGTCCTACGAGCAGTACTTC; CDR3 protein: CASSFLQESYEQYF
V gene: TRBV3-1; CDR3 length: 16; clone size: NA; J gene: TRBJ1-1; D gene: NA; CDR3 DNA: TGTGCCAGCAGCCAATCGGGACGGGGGAAGAACACTGAAGCTTTCTTT; CDR3 protein: CASSQSGRGKNTEAFF
V gene: TRBV7-9; CDR3 length: 16; clone size: few; J gene: TRBJ2-3; D gene: NA; CDR3 DNA: TGTGCCAGCAGCCGGCGACTACCCTCTGCAGCAGATACGCAGTATTTT; CDR3 protein: CASSRRLPSAADTQYF
V gene: TRBV7-2; CDR3 length: 17; clone size: few; J gene: TRBJ2-3; D gene: NA; CDR3 DNA: TGTGCCAGCAGCCGCCGATTTATCCGAGCGAGCACAGATACGCAGTATTTT; CDR3 protein: CASSRRFIRASTDTQYF